Detailed here is one T cell receptor (beta chain). The data originate from a study of T cell responses to AZD1222 COVID-19 vaccine. Germline CDR1 is MNHNY and CDR2 is SVGAGI (reference sequence). V lost 6 bases and J lost 4; bases outside the gene matches: 6. This CDR3 contains 14 residues. Measured with immunoSEQ multiplex PCR; TCRdb has only the in-frame clones, and not every one. The sample includes about 120,000 clones, 89% of them seen just once. The receptor was derived from an adult in good health. The material sequenced was peripheral blood, taken on day 0 of AZD1222 vaccination. The chain carries TRBV6-6 and TRBJ1-2, with 9 bases identical to TRBD1. CDR3 bases: TGTGCCAGCAGCCTACAGGGGGCAGGCTATGGCTACACCTTC. Translated: CASSLQGAGYGYTF.